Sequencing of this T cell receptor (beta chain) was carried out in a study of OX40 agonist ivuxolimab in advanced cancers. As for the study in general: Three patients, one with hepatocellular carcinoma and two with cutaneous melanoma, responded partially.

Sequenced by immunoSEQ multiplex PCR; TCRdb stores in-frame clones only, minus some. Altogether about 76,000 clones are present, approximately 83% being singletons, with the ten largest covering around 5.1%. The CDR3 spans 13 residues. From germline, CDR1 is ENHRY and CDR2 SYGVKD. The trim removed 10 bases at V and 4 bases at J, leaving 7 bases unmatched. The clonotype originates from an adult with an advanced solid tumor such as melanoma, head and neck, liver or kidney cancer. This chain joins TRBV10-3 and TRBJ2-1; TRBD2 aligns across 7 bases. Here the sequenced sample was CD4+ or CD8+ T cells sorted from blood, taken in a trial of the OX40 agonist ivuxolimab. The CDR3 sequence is CARPFGRYNEQFF. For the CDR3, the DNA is TGTGCCAGGCCCTTCGGGAGGTACAATGAGCAGTTCTTC.